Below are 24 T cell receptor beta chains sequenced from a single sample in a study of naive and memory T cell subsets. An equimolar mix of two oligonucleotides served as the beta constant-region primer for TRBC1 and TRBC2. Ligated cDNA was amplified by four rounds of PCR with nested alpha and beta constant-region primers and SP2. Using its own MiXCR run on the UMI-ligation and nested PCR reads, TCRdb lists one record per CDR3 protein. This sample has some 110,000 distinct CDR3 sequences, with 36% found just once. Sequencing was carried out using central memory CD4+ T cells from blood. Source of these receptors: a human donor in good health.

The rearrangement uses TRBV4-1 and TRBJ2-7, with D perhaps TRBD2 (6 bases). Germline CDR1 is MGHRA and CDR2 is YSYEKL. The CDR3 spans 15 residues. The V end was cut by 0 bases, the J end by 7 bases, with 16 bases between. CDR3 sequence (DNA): TGCGCCAGCAGCCAAGATCTACATCGCGCGGGGGAGCAGTACTTC. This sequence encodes CASSQDLHRAGEQYF.

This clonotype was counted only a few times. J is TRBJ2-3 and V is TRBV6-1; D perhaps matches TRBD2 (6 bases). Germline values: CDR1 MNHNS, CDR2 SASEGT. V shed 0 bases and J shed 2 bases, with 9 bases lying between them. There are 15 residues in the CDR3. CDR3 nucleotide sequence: TGTGCCAGCAGTGAAGCGGCGGGGCTCACAGATACGCAGTATTTT. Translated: CASSEAAGLTDTQYF.

The CDR3 region is CSAAKAGSSYNEQFF. CDR3 in DNA: TGCAGTGCAGCGAAAGCGGGAAGCTCCTACAATGAGCAGTTCTTC. This chain connects TRBV20-1 to TRBJ2-1; 7 bases agree with TRBD2. The germline V gene encodes CDR1 DFQATT and CDR2 SNEGSKA (reference sequence). The V and J ends lost 6 bases and 0 bases, in that order; junction bases with no gene match: 8. CDR3 length: 15 amino acids.

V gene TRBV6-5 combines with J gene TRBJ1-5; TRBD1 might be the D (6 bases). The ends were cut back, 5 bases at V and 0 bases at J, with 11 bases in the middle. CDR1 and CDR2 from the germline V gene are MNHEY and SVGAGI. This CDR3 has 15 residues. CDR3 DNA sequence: TGTGCCAGCAGTAAAACAGGGTATAGCAATCAGCCCCAGCATTTT. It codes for CASSKTGYSNQPQHF.

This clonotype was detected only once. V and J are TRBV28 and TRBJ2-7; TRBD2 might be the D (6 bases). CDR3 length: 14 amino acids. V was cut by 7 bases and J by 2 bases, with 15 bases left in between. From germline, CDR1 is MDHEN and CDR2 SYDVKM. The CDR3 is CASIQTRAPYEQYF. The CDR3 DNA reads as TGTGCCAGCATCCAGACTAGGGCGCCCTACGAGCAGTACTTC.

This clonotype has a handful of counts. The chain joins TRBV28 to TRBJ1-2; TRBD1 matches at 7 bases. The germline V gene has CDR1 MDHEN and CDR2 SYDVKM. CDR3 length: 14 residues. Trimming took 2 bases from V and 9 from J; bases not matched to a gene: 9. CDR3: CASSLPRTGVRYTF. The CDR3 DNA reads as TGTGCCAGCAGTTTACCCCGGACAGGAGTCCGCTACACCTTC.

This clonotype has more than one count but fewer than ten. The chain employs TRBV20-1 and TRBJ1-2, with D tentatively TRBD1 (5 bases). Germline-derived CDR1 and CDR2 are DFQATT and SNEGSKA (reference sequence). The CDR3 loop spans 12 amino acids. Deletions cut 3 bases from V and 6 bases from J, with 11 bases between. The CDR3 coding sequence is TGCAGTGCTAGGGGGGGGTCTGATGGCTACACCTTC. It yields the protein CSARGGSDGYTF.

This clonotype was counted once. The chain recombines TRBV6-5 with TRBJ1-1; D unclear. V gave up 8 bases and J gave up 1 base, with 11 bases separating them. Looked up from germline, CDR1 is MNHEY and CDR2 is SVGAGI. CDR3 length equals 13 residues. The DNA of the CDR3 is TGTGCCAGCCGGGCCTACGGGAACACTGAAGCTTTCTTT. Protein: CASRAYGNTEAFF.

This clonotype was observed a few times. The CDR3 region is CASSYSKAGARREQFF. The DNA of the CDR3 is TGTGCCAGCAGCTATAGCAAAGCGGGAGCCCGCCGCGAGCAGTTCTTC. The rearrangement links TRBV28 to TRBJ2-1; 8 positions match TRBD2. Germline V gene sequence: CDR1 MDHEN, CDR2 SYDVKM. This CDR3 has 16 residues. Unmatched junction bases numbered 17, after V lost 6 bases and J lost 10 bases.

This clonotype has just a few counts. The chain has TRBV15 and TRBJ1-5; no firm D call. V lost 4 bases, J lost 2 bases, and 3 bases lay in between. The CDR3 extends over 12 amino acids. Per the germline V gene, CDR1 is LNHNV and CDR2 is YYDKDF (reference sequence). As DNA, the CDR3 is TGTGCCACCAGCAAGGGCAATCAGCCCCAGCATTTT. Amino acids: CATSKGNQPQHF.

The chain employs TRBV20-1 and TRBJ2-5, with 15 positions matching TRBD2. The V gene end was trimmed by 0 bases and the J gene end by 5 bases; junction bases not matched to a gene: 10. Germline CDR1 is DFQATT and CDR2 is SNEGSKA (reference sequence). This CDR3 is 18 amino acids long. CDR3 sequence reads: CSARDLGLAGGPGETQYF. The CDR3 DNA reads TGCAGTGCTAGAGATCTCGGACTAGCGGGAGGGCCGGGGGAGACCCAGTACTTC.

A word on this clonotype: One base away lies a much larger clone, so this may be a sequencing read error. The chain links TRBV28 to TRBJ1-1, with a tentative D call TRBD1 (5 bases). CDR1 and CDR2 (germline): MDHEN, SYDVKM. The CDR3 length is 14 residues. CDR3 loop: CVSRGWTLNTEAFF. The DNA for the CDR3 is TGTGTCAGCAGAGGATGGACATTGAACACTGAAGCTTTCTTT.

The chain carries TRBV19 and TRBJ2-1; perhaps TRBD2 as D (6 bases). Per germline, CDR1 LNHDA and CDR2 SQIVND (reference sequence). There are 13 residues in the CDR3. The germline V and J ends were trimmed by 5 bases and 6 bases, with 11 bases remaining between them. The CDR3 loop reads CASSPLGSNEQFF. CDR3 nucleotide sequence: TGTGCCAGTAGTCCCCTCGGGAGCAATGAGCAGTTCTTC.

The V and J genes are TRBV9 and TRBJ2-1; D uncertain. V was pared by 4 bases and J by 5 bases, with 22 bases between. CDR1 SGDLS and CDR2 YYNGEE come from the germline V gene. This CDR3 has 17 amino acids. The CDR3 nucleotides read TGTGCCAGCAGCCCCCGGATAAGCGCGATGAGCAACAATGAGCAGTTCTTC. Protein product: CASSPRISAMSNNEQFF.

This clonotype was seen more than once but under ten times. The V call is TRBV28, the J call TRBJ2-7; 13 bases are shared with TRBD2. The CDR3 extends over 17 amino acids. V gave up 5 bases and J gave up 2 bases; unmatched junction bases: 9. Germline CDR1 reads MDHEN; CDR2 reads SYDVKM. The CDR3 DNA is TGTGCCAGCAGTCCGGAGGTTGGACTAGCGGGGGCCTACGAGCAGTACTTC. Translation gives CASSPEVGLAGAYEQYF.

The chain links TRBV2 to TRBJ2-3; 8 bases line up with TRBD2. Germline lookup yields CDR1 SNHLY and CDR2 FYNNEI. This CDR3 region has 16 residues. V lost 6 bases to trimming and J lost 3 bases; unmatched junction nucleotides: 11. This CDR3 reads CASSSLLAARTDTQYF. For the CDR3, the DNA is TGTGCCAGCAGCTCCCTACTAGCGGCCCGGACAGATACGCAGTATTTT.

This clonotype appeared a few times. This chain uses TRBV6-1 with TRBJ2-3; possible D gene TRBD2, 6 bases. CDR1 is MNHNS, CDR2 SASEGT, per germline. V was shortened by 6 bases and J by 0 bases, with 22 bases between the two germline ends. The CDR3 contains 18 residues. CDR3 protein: CASRRRGRETASTDTQYF. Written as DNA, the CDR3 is TGTGCCAGCAGACGACGCGGGCGGGAAACCGCTAGCACAGATACGCAGTATTTT.

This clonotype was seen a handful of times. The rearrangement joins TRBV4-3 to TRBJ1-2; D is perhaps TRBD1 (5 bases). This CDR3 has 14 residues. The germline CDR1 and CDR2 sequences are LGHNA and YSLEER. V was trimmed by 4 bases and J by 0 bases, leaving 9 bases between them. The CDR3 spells CASSRDGTNYGYTF. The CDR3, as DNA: TGCGCCAGCAGCCGGGACGGTACTAACTATGGCTACACCTTC.

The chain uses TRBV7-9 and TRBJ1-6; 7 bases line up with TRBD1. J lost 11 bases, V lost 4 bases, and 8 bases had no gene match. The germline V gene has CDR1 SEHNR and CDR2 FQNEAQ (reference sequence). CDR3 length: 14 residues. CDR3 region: CASSSRQGLAPLHF. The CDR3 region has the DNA TGTGCCAGCAGCTCAAGACAGGGTCTTGCACCCCTCCACTTT.

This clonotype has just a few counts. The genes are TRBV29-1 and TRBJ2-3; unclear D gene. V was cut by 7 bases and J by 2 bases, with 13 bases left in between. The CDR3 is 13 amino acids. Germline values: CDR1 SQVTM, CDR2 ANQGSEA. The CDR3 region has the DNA TGCAGCGCCGCATGGGAATTCACAGATACGCAGTATTTT. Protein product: CSAAWEFTDTQYF.

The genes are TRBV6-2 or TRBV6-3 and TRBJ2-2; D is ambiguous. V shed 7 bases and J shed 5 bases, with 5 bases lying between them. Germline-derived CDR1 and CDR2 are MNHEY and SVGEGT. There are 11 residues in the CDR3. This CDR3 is CASKLTGELFF. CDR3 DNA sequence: TGTGCCAGCAAACTTACCGGGGAGCTGTTTTTT.

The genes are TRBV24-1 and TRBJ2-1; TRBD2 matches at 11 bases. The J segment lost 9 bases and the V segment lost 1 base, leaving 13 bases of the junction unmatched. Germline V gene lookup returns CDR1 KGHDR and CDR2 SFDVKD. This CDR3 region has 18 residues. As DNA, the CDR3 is TGTGCCACCAGTGATTTTGGTAGCGGGAGGGTCTCACACCGTGAGCAGTTCTTC. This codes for CATSDFGSGRVSHREQFF.

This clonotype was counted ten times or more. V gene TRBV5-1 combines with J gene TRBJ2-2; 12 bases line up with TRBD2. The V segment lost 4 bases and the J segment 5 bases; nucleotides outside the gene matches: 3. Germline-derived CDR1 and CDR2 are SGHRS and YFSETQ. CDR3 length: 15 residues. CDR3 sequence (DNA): TGCGCCAGCAGCGTGACTAGCGGGAGTACCGGGGAGCTGTTTTTT. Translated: CASSVTSGSTGELFF.

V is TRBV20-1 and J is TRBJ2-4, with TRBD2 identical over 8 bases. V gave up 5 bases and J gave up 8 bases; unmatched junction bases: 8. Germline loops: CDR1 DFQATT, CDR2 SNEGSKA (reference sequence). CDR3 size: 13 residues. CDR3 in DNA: TGCAGTGCTTCTTCGGGAGGGGAAGACATTCAGTACTTC. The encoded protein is CSASSGGEDIQYF.